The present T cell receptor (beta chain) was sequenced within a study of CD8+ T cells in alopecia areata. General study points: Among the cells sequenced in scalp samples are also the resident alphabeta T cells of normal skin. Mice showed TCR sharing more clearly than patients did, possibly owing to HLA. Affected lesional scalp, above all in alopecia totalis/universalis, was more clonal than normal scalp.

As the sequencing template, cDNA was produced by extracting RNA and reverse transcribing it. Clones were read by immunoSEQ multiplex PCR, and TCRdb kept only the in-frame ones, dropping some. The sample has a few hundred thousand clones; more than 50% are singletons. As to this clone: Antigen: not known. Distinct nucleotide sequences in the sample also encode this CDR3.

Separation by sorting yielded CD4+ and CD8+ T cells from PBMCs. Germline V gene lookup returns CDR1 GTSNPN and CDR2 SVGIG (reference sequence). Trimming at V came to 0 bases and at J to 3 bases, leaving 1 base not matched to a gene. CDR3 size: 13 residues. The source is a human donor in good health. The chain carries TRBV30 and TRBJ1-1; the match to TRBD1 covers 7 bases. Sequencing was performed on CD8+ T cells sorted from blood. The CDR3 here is CAWSVTGDTEAFF. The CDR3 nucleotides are TGTGCCTGGAGTGTAACAGGGGACACTGAAGCTTTCTTT.